Each of the 4 T cell receptor beta chains below was sequenced from the same sample in a study of T cells after yellow fever vaccination. TCRdb reanalysed the 5' RACE reads using MiXCR and keeps one entry per CDR3 protein. Among about 340,000 distinct CDR3 sequences, about 4% were seen once, and the ten largest hold approximately 25%. This sample comprised PBMCs, obtained 5 days after the yellow fever booster vaccination. The receptors were sampled from a man in his late teens or twenties who received the YFV17D yellow fever vaccine.

The chain couples TRBV30 to TRBJ1-6; D not resolved. The V gene lost 4 bases and the J gene lost 7 bases, with 11 bases spanning the gap. Germline V gene sequence: CDR1 GTSNPN, CDR2 SVGIG (reference sequence). The CDR3 sequence is 13 residues long. Here the CDR3 reads CAWTAGRNSPLHF. CDR3 nucleotides: TGTGCCTGGACCGCGGGCAGAAATTCACCCCTCCACTTT.

Concerning this clonotype itself: At one boundary the junction diverges from the germline segment, which might be a read error. The chain links TRBV6-5 to TRBJ1-2; no definite D call. The CDR3 is 14 residues long. CDR1 and CDR2 from the germline V gene are MNHEY and SVGAGI. This CDR3 is CASNYDGANYGYTF. The CDR3 DNA is TGTGCCAGCAATTACGACGGAGCTAACTATGGCTACACCTTC.

The J gene is TRBJ2-3, the V gene TRBV3-1; 9 bases line up with TRBD2. The CDR3 is 15 amino acids. Unmatched junction bases numbered 5, after V lost 3 bases and J lost 4 bases. Germline V gene lookup returns CDR1 LGHDT and CDR2 YNNKEL (reference sequence). The CDR3 spells CASSQGTSLADTQYF. In nucleotides, the CDR3 is TGTGCCAGCAGCCAGGGGACTAGCCTTGCAGATACGCAGTATTTT.

This clonotype was recorded many times. The DNA for the CDR3 is TGTGCCAGCAGTTTTTCGCGGGGCAAAAACATTCAGTACTTC. Translation: CASSFSRGKNIQYF. The genes are TRBV28 and TRBJ2-4; D may be TRBD2 (6 bases). V dropped 3 bases and J dropped 3 bases, with 9 bases sitting between them. Germline CDR1 MDHEN, CDR2 SYDVKM. The CDR3 length is 14 residues. The variable domain in full, completed from reference TRBV28 and TRBJ2-4, reads DVKVTQSSRYLVKRTGEKVFLECVQDMDHENMFWYRQDPGLGLRLIYFSYDVKMKEKGDIPEGYSVSREKKERFSLILESASTNQTSMYLCASSFSRGKNIQYFGAGTRLSVL.